A selection of T cell receptor beta chains follows, all from one sample in a study of blood T cell repertoires in COVID-19. Sequenced by immunoSEQ multiplex PCR; TCRdb stores in-frame clones only, minus some. This sample has roughly 100,000 clones, with more than 75% found just once. What was sequenced was peripheral blood. The receptors originated from a man between 65 and 85 years old with acute or convalescent COVID-19. The CDR3 runs from the conserved cysteine through the conserved F or W. The order of the fields is CDR3 protein, CDR3 DNA, clone size, J gene, D gene, V gene. A D gene is named only where the DNA matches it firmly. Not all rows give a size; the values are once, few, many and, for expanded clones, a class.

CDR3aa: CASSDYRGEQFF
CDR3nt: TGTGCCAGCAGCGATTACAGGGGTGAGCAGTTCTTC
abundance: NA
j_gene: TRBJ2-1
d_gene: TRBD1
v_gene: TRBV11-3

CDR3aa: CASSPYGQVTTNEKLFF
CDR3nt: TGTGCCAGCAGTCCATACGGACAGGTTACAACTAATGAAAAACTGTTTTTT
abundance: NA
j_gene: TRBJ1-4
d_gene: TRBD1
v_gene: TRBV27

CDR3aa: CAWSEAKNYGYTF
CDR3nt: TGTGCCTGGAGCGAGGCCAAGAACTATGGCTACACCTTC
abundance: NA
j_gene: TRBJ1-2
d_gene: NA
v_gene: TRBV30

CDR3aa: CASSQAGTEAFF
CDR3nt: TGTGCCAGCAGCCAAGCGGGCACTGAAGCTTTCTTT
abundance: few
j_gene: TRBJ1-1
d_gene: NA
v_gene: TRBV3-1/TRBV3-2

CDR3aa: CASSSLQGILYNEQFF
CDR3nt: TGTGCCAGCAGCTCTTTACAGGGGATTCTCTACAATGAGCAGTTCTTC
abundance: NA
j_gene: TRBJ2-1
d_gene: TRBD1
v_gene: TRBV7-6

CDR3aa: CASTGNAVTGELFF
CDR3nt: TGCGCCAGCACAGGGAATGCGGTCACCGGGGAGCTGTTTTTT
abundance: few
j_gene: TRBJ2-2
d_gene: NA
v_gene: TRBV5-1

CDR3aa: CATSSRFDRTFEAFF
CDR3nt: TGTGCCACCAGCAGTAGGTTCGACAGAACTTTTGAAGCTTTCTTT
abundance: few
j_gene: TRBJ1-1
d_gene: NA
v_gene: TRBV15

CDR3aa: CATSGGANYGYTF
CDR3nt: TGTGCCACCAGTGGAGGAGCTAACTATGGCTACACCTTC
abundance: NA
j_gene: TRBJ1-2
d_gene: NA
v_gene: TRBV24-1

CDR3aa: CASTGGQLNYGYTF
CDR3nt: TGTGCCAGCACAGGGGGCCAACTTAACTATGGCTACACCTTC
abundance: NA
j_gene: TRBJ1-2
d_gene: TRBD1
v_gene: TRBV25-1

CDR3aa: CASSQGAGHNEQFF
CDR3nt: TGTGCCAGCAGCCAAGGGGCGGGGCACAATGAGCAGTTCTTC
abundance: few
j_gene: TRBJ2-1
d_gene: NA
v_gene: TRBV3-1/TRBV3-2

CDR3aa: CASSRTSGGPPDTQYF
CDR3nt: TGTGCCAGTAGTAGGACTAGCGGGGGTCCCCCAGATACGCAGTATTTT
abundance: NA
j_gene: TRBJ2-3
d_gene: TRBD2
v_gene: TRBV19

CDR3aa: CASSGTGGAGELFF
CDR3nt: TGTGCCAGCAGCGGGACAGGGGGAGCCGGGGAGCTGTTTTTT
abundance: few
j_gene: TRBJ2-2
d_gene: TRBD1
v_gene: TRBV5-6

CDR3aa: CASSYNHRAEEKLFF
CDR3nt: TGTGCCAGCAGTTACAATCACAGGGCGGAAGAAAAACTGTTTTTT
abundance: NA
j_gene: TRBJ1-4
d_gene: NA
v_gene: TRBV6-5

CDR3aa: CASSSAGAYSGNTIYF
CDR3nt: TGTGCCAGCAGCTCCGCGGGGGCTTACTCTGGAAACACCATATATTTT
abundance: NA
j_gene: TRBJ1-3
d_gene: NA
v_gene: TRBV9

CDR3aa: CASSPERLEADTQYF
CDR3nt: TGCGCCAGCAGCCCTGAAAGACTAGAAGCAGATACGCAGTATTTT
abundance: NA
j_gene: TRBJ2-3
d_gene: NA
v_gene: TRBV5-1

CDR3aa: CAWNSGINEKLFF
CDR3nt: TGTGCCTGGAATTCGGGTATCAATGAAAAACTGTTTTTT
abundance: NA
j_gene: TRBJ1-4
d_gene: NA
v_gene: TRBV30

CDR3aa: CASSEFSQPQHF
CDR3nt: TGTGCCAGCAGTGAATTCAGTCAGCCCCAGCATTTT
abundance: NA
j_gene: TRBJ1-5
d_gene: NA
v_gene: TRBV6-1

CDR3aa: CAISDSHGNTEAFF
CDR3nt: TGTGCCATCAGTGACAGTCATGGGAACACTGAAGCTTTCTTT
abundance: NA
j_gene: TRBJ1-1
d_gene: NA
v_gene: TRBV10-3

CDR3aa: CASSVVSRTGAEAFF
CDR3nt: TGTGCCAGCAGCGTAGTAAGTAGGACAGGGGCTGAAGCTTTCTTT
abundance: few
j_gene: TRBJ1-1
d_gene: TRBD1
v_gene: TRBV9

CDR3aa: CASSLPGLAGGYNEQFF
CDR3nt: TGTGCCAGCAGCTTACCCGGACTAGCGGGGGGCTACAATGAGCAGTTCTTC
abundance: NA
j_gene: TRBJ2-1
d_gene: TRBD2
v_gene: TRBV7-9

CDR3aa: CASSEGGSPLHF
CDR3nt: TGTGCCAGCAGTGAGGGAGGTTCACCCCTCCACTTT
abundance: few
j_gene: TRBJ1-6
d_gene: NA
v_gene: TRBV2

CDR3aa: CASSRTGLDTEAFF
CDR3nt: TGTGCCAGCAGTCGGACAGGGTTGGACACTGAAGCTTTCTTT
abundance: NA
j_gene: TRBJ1-1
d_gene: TRBD1
v_gene: TRBV5-4

CDR3aa: CASSPLRGHQTGYGYTF
CDR3nt: TGTGCCAGCAGCCCCCTCCGAGGACATCAAACTGGCTATGGCTACACCTTC
abundance: NA
j_gene: TRBJ1-2
d_gene: NA
v_gene: TRBV11-2

CDR3aa: CATRDSYEQYF
CDR3nt: TGTGCCACCCGGGATTCCTACGAGCAGTACTTC
abundance: NA
j_gene: TRBJ2-7
d_gene: NA
v_gene: TRBV6-5